Listed below are T cell receptor beta chains from one sample, sequenced in a study of beta chain features in type 1 diabetes. Clones were sequenced by immunoSEQ multiplex PCR, and TCRdb holds only the in-frame ones, with some missing. The table has fewer than 900,000 clones, about a sixth seen once. The specimen was naive CD4+ T cells from blood. Every receptor here comes from a woman between 18 and 30 years old in good health. Each CDR3 is given with its conserved first and last residue. D genes are given only for firm matches. Some rows mark clone size as missing; the rest say once, few, many or name a class of expanded clone.

v_call	clone_size	d_call	j_call	cdr3_nt	cdr3_aa
TRBV28	.	TRBD1	TRBJ2-5	TGTGCCAGCAGACTCCCACAGGGGGGCCAAGAGACCCAGTACTTC	CASRLPQGGQETQYF
TRBV7-9	.	.	TRBJ2-3	TGTGCCAGCAGCTTAGCGGGAGGCGCAGATACGCAGTATTTT	CASSLAGGADTQYF
TRBV5-8	.	TRBD2	TRBJ2-1	TGTGCCAGCAGTCTCGGGACTAGCCTCTACAATGAGCAGTTCTTC	CASSLGTSLYNEQFF
TRBV6-1	.	TRBD2	TRBJ2-1	TGTGCCAGCACCAGAAGACTAGCGGGGGACAATGAGCAGTTCTTC	CASTRRLAGDNEQFF
TRBV6-5	.	.	TRBJ2-3	TGTGCCAGCAGTTACGGCGATACGCAGTATTTT	CASSYGDTQYF
TRBV4-2	.	.	TRBJ2-5	TGTGCCAGCAGCCAAGATCAACAGGGAAGGGAGACCCAGTACTTC	CASSQDQQGRETQYF
TRBV7-2	few	TRBD2	TRBJ2-3	TGTGCCAGCAGTGTGAGCGGGGGGGGACACAATACGCAGTATTTT	CASSVSGGGHNTQYF
TRBV7-9	few	.	TRBJ2-3	TGTGCCAGCAGCTACCCACGACGCGGGGATTCGGATACGCAGTATTTT	CASSYPRRGDSDTQYF
TRBV4-1	few	.	TRBJ2-1	TGCGCCAGCAGCCAAGAAAGGCCAGGCAATGAGCAGTTCTTC	CASSQERPGNEQFF
TRBV27	.	TRBD2	TRBJ2-6	TGTGCCAGCAGTCGTCGGGAGGCTGGGGCCAACGTCCTGACTTTC	CASSRREAGANVLTF
TRBV19	.	TRBD1	TRBJ2-7	TGTGCCAGTAGTATAATTTCAACAGGGGGACGCGAGCAGTACTTC	CASSIISTGGREQYF
TRBV28	.	TRBD1	TRBJ2-3	TGTGCCAGCAGTCCGCGGACAGGAAGTTACACAGATACGCAGTATTTT	CASSPRTGSYTDTQYF
TRBV11-2	few	.	TRBJ2-1	TGTGCCAGCAGCTTCACTAGGGGGGACAATGAGCAGTTCTTC	CASSFTRGDNEQFF
TRBV6-5	few	.	TRBJ1-1	TGTGCCAGCGTACGGGGCACTGAAGCTTTCTTT	CASVRGTEAFF